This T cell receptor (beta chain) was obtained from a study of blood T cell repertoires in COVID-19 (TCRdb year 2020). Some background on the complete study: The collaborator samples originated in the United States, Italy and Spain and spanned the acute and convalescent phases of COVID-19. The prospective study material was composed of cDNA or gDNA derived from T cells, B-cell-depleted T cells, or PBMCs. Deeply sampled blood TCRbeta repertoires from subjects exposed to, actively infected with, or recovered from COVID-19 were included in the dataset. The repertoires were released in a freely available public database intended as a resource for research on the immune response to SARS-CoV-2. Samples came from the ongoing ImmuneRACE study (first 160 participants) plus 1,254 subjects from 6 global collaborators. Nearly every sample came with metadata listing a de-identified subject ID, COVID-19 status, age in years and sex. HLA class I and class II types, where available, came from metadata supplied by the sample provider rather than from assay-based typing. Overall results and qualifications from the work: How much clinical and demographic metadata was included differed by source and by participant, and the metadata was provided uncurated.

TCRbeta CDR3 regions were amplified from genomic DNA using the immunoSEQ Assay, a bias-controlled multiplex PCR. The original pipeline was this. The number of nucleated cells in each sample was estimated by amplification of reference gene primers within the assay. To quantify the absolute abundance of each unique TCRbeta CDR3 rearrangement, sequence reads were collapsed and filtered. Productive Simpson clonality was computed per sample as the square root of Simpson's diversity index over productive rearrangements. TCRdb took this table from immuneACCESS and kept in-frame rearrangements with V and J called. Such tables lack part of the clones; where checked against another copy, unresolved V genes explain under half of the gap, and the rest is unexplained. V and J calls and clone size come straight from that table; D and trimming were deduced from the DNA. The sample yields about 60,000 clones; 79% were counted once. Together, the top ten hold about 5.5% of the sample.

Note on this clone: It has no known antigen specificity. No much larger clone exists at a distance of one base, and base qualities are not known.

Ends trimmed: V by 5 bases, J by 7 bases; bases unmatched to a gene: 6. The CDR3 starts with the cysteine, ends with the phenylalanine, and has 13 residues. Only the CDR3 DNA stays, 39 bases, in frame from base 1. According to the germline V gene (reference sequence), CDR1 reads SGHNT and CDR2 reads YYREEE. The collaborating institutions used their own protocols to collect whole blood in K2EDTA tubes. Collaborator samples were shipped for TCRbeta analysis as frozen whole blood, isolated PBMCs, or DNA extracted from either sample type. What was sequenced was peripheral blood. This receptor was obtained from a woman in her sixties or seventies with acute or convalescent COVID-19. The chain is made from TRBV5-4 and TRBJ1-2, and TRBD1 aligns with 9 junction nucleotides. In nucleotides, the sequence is TGTGCCAGCAGGCCGGACAGGGGTGGTGGCTACACCTTC. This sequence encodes CASRPDRGGGYTF.